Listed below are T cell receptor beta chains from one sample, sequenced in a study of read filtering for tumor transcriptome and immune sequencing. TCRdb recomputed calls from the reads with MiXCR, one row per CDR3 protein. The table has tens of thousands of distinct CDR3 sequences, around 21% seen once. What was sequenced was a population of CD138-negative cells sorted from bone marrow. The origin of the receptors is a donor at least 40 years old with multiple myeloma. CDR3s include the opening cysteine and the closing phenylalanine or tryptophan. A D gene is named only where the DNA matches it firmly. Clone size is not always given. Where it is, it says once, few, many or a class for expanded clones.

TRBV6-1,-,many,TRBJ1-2,TGTGCCAGCAGCCCTCAGGGAGGGTATGGCTACACCTTC,CASSPQGGYGYTF
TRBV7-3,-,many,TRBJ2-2,TGTGCCAGCAGCTTATTGGGGAGTAACGGGGAGCTGTTTTTT,CASSLLGSNGELFF
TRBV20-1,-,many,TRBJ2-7,TGCAGTGCTAGAGTAGGAGGGAAAGGAACCTACGAGCAGTACTTC,CSARVGGKGTYEQYF
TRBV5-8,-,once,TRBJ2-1,TGTGCCAGCAGCTACGGGATGGTGGGGCCCAATGAGCAGTCCTTC,CASSYGMVGPNEQSF
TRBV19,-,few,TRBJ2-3,TGTGCCAGTAGTGAACAGAGCACAGATACGCAGTATTTT,CASSEQSTDTQYF
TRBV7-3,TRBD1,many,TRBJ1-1,TGTGCCAGCAGCTCGACAGGGGGCATGATAAACACTGAAGCTTTCTTT,CASSSTGGMINTEAFF
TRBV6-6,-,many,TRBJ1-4,TGTGCCAGCAGTGGGACAAGGAATGAAAAACTGTTTTTT,CASSGTRNEKLFF
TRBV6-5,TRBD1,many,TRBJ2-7,TGTGCCAGCAGTAACCCAGGGGGCAAGGGCGAGCAGTACTTC,CASSNPGGKGEQYF
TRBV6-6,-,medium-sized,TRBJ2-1,TGTGCCAGCAGTTACAACCTGCGGGACAATGAGCAGTTCTTC,CASSYNLRDNEQFF
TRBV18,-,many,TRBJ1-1,TGTGCCAGCTCACCAAGGCGGGGTGACACTGAAGCTTTCTTT,CASSPRRGDTEAFF
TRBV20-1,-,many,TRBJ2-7,TGCAGTGCAAAGACCGCTTTGGCTACCTACGAGCAGTACTTC,CSAKTALATYEQYF
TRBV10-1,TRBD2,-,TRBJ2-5,TGCGCCAGCAGTGACGGACTAGCGGGAGCTTCGGAGACCCAGTACTTC,CASSDGLAGASETQYF
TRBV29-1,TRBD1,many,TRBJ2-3,TGCAGCGTTGTAGGGGGCAGTACGCAGTATTTT,CSVVGGSTQYF
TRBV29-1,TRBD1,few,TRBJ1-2,TGCAGCGTGCGGGGACAGGGGAGCTATAACTACACCTTC,CSVRGQGSYNYTF
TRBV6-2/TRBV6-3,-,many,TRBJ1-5,TGTGCCAGCAGTCACCCACAGCCCCAGCATTTT,CASSHPQPQHF
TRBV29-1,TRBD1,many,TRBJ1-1,TGCAGCGTTTGGGACAGGGGGAAGGAGGGGATTGAGAACACTGAAGCTTTCTTT,CSVWDRGKEGIENTEAFF
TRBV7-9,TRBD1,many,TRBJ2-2,TGTGCCAGCAGCTTGGGTACCGGGACAGGGTATGCCGGGGAGCTGTTTTTT,CASSLGTGTGYAGELFF
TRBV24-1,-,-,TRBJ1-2,TGTGCCACCAGTGAGGGGGCGTCCTATGGCTACACCTTC,CATSEGASYGYTF
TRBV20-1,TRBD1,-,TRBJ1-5,TGCAGTGCTCCCGACAGGGCTTCAAGTGGCAATCAGCCCCAGCATTTT,CSAPDRASSGNQPQHF
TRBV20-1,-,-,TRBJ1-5,TGCAGTGCCTTCGGACAGTACAATCAGCCCCAGCATTTT,CSAFGQYNQPQHF
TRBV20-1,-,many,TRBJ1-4,TGCAGTGCTCGGATGACGAGCGAAAAACTGTTTTTT,CSARMTSEKLFF
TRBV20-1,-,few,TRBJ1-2,TGCAGTGCTTACCCCTTGGGGTCCGGGGACTATGGCTACACCTTC,CSAYPLGSGDYGYTF
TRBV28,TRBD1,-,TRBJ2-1,TGTGCCAGCAGTCCCCGGGACAGGGTGGCCCGTGAGCAGTTCTTC,CASSPRDRVAREQFF
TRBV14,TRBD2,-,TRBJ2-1,TGTGCCAGCAGCCAACCAAGACGGCGCGGGGGTGCCGGTGAGCAGTTCTTC,CASSQPRRRGGAGEQFF
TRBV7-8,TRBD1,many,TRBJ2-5,TGTGCCAGCAGCTTCGGGACAGGGGGTCCGGGGCAAGAGACCCAGTACTTC,CASSFGTGGPGQETQYF
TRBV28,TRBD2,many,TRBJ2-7,TGTGCCAGCAGCCAATTGGGGGGGGTCAAGCAGTACTTC,CASSQLGGVKQYF
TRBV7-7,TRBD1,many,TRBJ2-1,TGTGCTAGCAGCCCGGGGACAGCTCCCTACAATGAGCAGTTCTTC,CASSPGTAPYNEQFF
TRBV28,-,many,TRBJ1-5,TGTGCCAGCACCCCCGGGGGGAGTGGTCAGCCCCAGCATTTT,CASTPGGSGQPQHF
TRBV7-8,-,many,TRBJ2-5,TGTGCCAGCAGCCCCGGGTCTCAGGGATGGGAGACCCAGTACTTC,CASSPGSQGWETQYF
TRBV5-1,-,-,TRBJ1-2,TGCGCCAGCAACCCGGACGGAAACTATGGCTACACCTTC,CASNPDGNYGYTF
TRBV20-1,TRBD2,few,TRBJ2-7,TGCAGTGCTAGAGATCCTTCTAGCGGGAGCGAGGAGCAGTACTTC,CSARDPSSGSEEQYF
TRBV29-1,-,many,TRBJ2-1,TGCAGCGCTCCTTATAGACTTTCAACGAATGAGCAGTTCTTC,CSAPYRLSTNEQFF
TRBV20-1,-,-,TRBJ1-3,TGCAGTGCTACCGGACAGGGAAACACCATATATTTT,CSATGQGNTIYF
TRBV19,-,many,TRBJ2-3,TGTGCCACCGGAAGGGCTGAAACCACAGATACGCAGTATTTT,CATGRAETTDTQYF
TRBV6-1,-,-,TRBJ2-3,TGTGCCAGCACCGAACAGGGAGCTCGCACAGATACGCAGTATTTT,CASTEQGARTDTQYF
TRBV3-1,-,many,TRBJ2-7,TGTGCCAGCAGCCAGGGACTGGGCTACGAGCAGTACTTC,CASSQGLGYEQYF
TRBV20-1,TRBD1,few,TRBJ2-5,TGCAGTGCTTACCTTGGGACAGGGACAGAGACCCAGTACTTC,CSAYLGTGTETQYF
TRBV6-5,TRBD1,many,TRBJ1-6,TGTGCCAGCAGTACCCAGACAGGGGATCATAATTCACCCCTCCACTTT,CASSTQTGDHNSPLHF
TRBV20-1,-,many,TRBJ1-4,TGCAGTGCTAGAGATCTGAGGGGGGGGGAAAAACTGTTTTTT,CSARDLRGGEKLFF
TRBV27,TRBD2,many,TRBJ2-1,TGTGCCAGCAGTTTAAGGACTAGCGGACATAAATACAATGAGCAGTTCTTC,CASSLRTSGHKYNEQFF
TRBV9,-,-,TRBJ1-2,TGTGCCAGCAGCGTAGGAGGGGATCTCTATGGCCACACCTTC,CASSVGGDLYGHTF
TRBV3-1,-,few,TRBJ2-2,TGTGCCAGCAGCGAGATAGGGTTGGACACCGGGGAGCTGTTTTTT,CASSEIGLDTGELFF
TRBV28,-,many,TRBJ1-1,TGTGCCAGCAGTTTATTGGGCCAGAAGAACACTGAAGCTTTCTTT,CASSLLGQKNTEAFF
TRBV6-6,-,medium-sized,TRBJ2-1,TGTGCCAGCAGATCCCTGCGGACCTACAATGAGCAGTTCTTC,CASRSLRTYNEQFF
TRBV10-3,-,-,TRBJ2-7,TGTGCCATCAGTGACCCGGGGGCCACTCTCCCGCAGTACTTC,CAISDPGATLPQYF
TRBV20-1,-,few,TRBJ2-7,TGCAGTGCTAGCTCCTCCCGCTCCTACGAGCAGTATTTC,CSASSSRSYEQYF